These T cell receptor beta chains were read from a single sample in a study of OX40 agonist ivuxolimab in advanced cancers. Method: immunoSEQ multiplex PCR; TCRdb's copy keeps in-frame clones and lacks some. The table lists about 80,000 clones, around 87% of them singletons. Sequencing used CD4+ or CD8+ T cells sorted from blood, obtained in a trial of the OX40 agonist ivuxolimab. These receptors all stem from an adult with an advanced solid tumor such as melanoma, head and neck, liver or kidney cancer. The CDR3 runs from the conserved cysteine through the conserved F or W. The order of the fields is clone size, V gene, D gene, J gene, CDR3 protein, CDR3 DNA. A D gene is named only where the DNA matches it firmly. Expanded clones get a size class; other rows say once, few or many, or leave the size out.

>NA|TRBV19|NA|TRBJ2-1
CASSTSRPPNEQFF
TGTGCCAGTAGTACTAGCAGACCCCCAAATGAGCAGTTCTTC
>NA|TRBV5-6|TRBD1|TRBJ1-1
CASRPQGLSFF
TGTGCCAGCAGGCCACAGGGGTTGTCTTTCTTT
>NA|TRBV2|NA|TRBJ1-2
CASRDQGANYGYTF
TGTGCCAGCAGGGATCAAGGGGCGAACTATGGCTACACCTTC
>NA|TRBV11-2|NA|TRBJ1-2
CASSHPRNYGYTF
TGTGCCAGCAGCCATCCACGGAACTATGGCTACACCTTC
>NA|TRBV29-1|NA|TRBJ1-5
CSAKIRNSNQPQHF
TGCAGCGCAAAGATCCGGAATAGCAATCAGCCCCAGCATTTT
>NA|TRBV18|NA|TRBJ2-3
CASSPRTTDTQYF
TGTGCCAGCTCACCACGAACCACAGATACGCAGTATTTT
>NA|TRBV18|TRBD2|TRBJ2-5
CASSPLAGAEETQYF
TGTGCCAGCTCACCACTAGCGGGGGCGGAGGAGACCCAGTACTTC
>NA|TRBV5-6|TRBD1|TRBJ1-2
CASRSTGREGNYGYTF
TGTGCCAGCAGGTCGACAGGGAGGGAAGGTAACTATGGCTACACCTTC
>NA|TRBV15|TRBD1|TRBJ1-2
CATSRDPGGRTGYGYTF
TGTGCCACCAGCAGAGACCCAGGGGGCCGAACGGGGTATGGCTACACCTTC
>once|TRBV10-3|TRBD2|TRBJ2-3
CAISDQLGLAGDTQYF
TGTGCCATCAGTGACCAGCTCGGACTAGCGGGAGATACGCAGTATTTT
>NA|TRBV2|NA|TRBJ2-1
CASGSLVPSSYNEQFF
TGTGCCAGCGGTTCACTAGTCCCGAGCTCCTACAATGAGCAGTTCTTC
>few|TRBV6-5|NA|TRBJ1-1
CASRRDNGGGTEAFF
TGTGCCAGCAGACGCGACAATGGGGGCGGAACTGAAGCTTTCTTT
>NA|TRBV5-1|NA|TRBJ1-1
CASSLAGEGIGTEAFF
TGCGCCAGCAGCTTGGCCGGTGAGGGGATCGGCACTGAAGCTTTCTTT
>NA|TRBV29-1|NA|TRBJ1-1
CSVEQVMNTEAFF
TGCAGCGTGGAACAGGTAATGAACACTGAAGCTTTCTTT